Presented here are 10 T cell receptor beta chains from one specimen sequenced in a study of cytomegalovirus exposure and HLA in healthy donors. Here immunoSEQ multiplex PCR was the method, and the copy in TCRdb shows in-frame clones only, minus some. The data contain about 110,000 clones, about 87% of them singletons. The sequencing input was PBMCs. The source is a woman between 18 and 30 years old in good health and CMV-seropositive.

The rearrangement joins TRBV19 to TRBJ1-6; possible D gene TRBD1, 6 bases. This CDR3 has 16 amino acids. Trimming removed 7 bases at V and 6 bases at J, with 19 bases between. Germline CDR1 is LNHDA and CDR2 is SQIVND (reference sequence). CDR3 amino acids: CASKTGNRLINSPLHF. The CDR3 region has the DNA TGTGCCAGTAAAACAGGGAACCGGTTGATTAATTCACCCCTCCACTTT.

V and J are TRBV27 and TRBJ2-7, with 8 nucleotides matching TRBD1. This CDR3 spans 14 amino acids. Germline CDR1 MNHEY, CDR2 SMNVEV (reference sequence). J was trimmed by 2 bases and V by 6 bases; bases with no gene match: 6. The CDR3 region is CASRGGQVTYEQYF. The CDR3 nucleotides are TGTGCCAGCAGGGGGGGACAGGTGACCTACGAGCAGTACTTC.

V is TRBV27 and J is TRBJ1-1; perhaps TRBD1 as D (5 bases). Trimming removed 4 bases from V and 2 bases from J, with 11 bases in between. This CDR3 region has 14 residues. Per germline, CDR1 MNHEY and CDR2 SMNVEV (reference sequence). DNA of the CDR3: TGTGCCAGCAGTTGGGGGACTATTAACACTGAAGCTTTCTTT. It translates to CASSWGTINTEAFF.

Turning to this clone: One end of the junction fails to match germline, which may point to a read error. The V gene is TRBV28, the J gene TRBJ1-2, with D possibly matching TRBD1 (6 bases). The CDR3 covers 12 residues. Germline-derived CDR1 and CDR2 are MDHEN and SYDVKM. CDR3 nucleotide sequence: TGTGCCAGCAGTGTCTCCGGGACATACGTCGCCTTC. It encodes CASSVSGTYVAF.

This chain uses TRBV9 with TRBJ2-7; a weak D match, TRBD2 (6 bases). This CDR3 contains 16 residues. Trimming left V 0 bases short and J 2 bases short, with 15 bases between. Germline V gene sequence: CDR1 SGDLS, CDR2 YYNGEE. Here the CDR3 reads CASSVDVLGGAYEQYF. CDR3 coding DNA: TGTGCCAGCAGCGTAGATGTGCTGGGGGGAGCCTACGAGCAGTACTTC. Full variable domain (outside the CDR3, taken from reference TRBV9 and TRBJ2-7): DSGVTQTPKHLITATGQRVTLRCSPRSGDLSVYWYQQSLDQGLQFLIQYYNGEERAKGNILERFSAQQFPDLHSELNLSSLELGDSALYFCASSVDVLGGAYEQYFGPGTRLTVT.

The rearrangement joins TRBV18 to TRBJ1-1; TRBD1 matches 9 bases. This CDR3 region has 14 residues. CDR1 and CDR2 (germline): KGHSH, LQKENI. V shed 6 bases and J 1 base; nucleotides not matched to a gene: 3. The CDR3 here is CASSRTGANTEAFF. The CDR3 DNA sequence: TGTGCCAGCTCGCGGACAGGGGCGAACACTGAAGCTTTCTTT.

This clone was seen more than once but under ten times. V usage is TRBV5-6 and J usage is TRBJ1-6, with TRBD1 matching 10 bases. The V gene's germline CDR1 is SGHDT and CDR2 YYEEEE. This CDR3 comprises 14 residues. V lost 3 bases, J lost 8 bases, and 2 bases stayed unmatched. CDR3 sequence: CASSWDRGHSPLHF. The CDR3 DNA reads as TGTGCCAGCAGCTGGGACAGGGGACATTCACCCCTCCACTTT.

The chain uses TRBV13 and TRBJ1-2, with D maybe TRBD1 (5 bases). The CDR3 runs 17 residues. V was cut by 3 bases and J by 4 bases, with 21 bases left in between. Germline V gives CDR1 PRHDT, CDR2 FYEKMQ (reference sequence). The chain's CDR3 is CASSFGGTSPVGYGYTF. DNA of the CDR3: TGTGCCAGCAGCTTCGGAGGGACCTCCCCGGTTGGCTATGGCTACACCTTC.

The genes are TRBV18 and TRBJ1-1; tentatively, D is TRBD1 (6 bases). The germline CDR1 and CDR2 sequences are KGHSH and LQKENI. The CDR3 sequence is 14 residues long. Trimming took off 5 bases at V and 1 base at J, with 11 bases between the two ends. The CDR3 loop reads CASSIYRENTEAFF. CDR3 in DNA: TGTGCCAGCTCAATCTACAGGGAGAACACTGAAGCTTTCTTT.

This chain links TRBV4-3 with TRBJ2-1; 11 bases map to TRBD1. V lost 8 bases, J lost 9 bases, and 6 bases stayed unmatched. CDR1 and CDR2 (germline): LGHNA, YSLEER. The CDR3 loop spans 13 amino acids. The CDR3 region is CASGWTGGGEQFF. As DNA, the CDR3 is TGCGCCAGCGGATGGACAGGGGGCGGTGAGCAGTTCTTC.